The 9 T cell receptor beta chains given below trace back to one sample, sequenced in a study of cytomegalovirus exposure and HLA in healthy donors. The PCR contained 60 Vbeta and 13 Jbeta primers. Data came from immunoSEQ multiplex PCR; TCRdb stores just in-frame clones and leaves some out. The data show some 120,000 clones, roughly 83% seen once. The specimen was PBMCs. The receptors were gathered from a woman aged 18 to 35 in good health and CMV-seropositive.

This chain links TRBV18 with TRBJ2-3, with TRBD2 identical over 12 bases. The ends lost 3 bases at V and 2 bases at J; junction bases unmatched: 3. Germline assignment: CDR1 KGHSH and CDR2 LQKENI. The CDR3 has 16 residues. CDR3 in amino acids: CASSPLAGGSTDTQYF. The CDR3 DNA follows: TGTGCCAGCTCACCCCTAGCGGGAGGGTCCACAGATACGCAGTATTTT.

About this clone itself: A junction boundary mismatches the germline segment, possibly from a read error. The chain employs TRBV7-7 and TRBJ2-3; 9 nucleotides agree with TRBD2. The CDR3 is 15 amino acids. Germline-derived CDR1 and CDR2 are SSHAT and FNYEAQ (reference sequence). The CDR3, as DNA: TGTGCTAGCAGCTCCGTAGCGGGAGATGGGGATACGCAGTATTTT. Amino acid sequence: CASSSVAGDGDTQYF.

This chain connects TRBV18 to TRBJ2-7; 12 nucleotides align to TRBD2. From germline, CDR1 is KGHSH and CDR2 LQKENI. V gave up 3 bases and J gave up 3 bases; unmatched junction bases: 6. The CDR3 loop spans 16 amino acids. For the CDR3, the DNA is TGTGCCAGCTCACCCCCGCTAGCGGGAGGGTTCTACGAGCAGTACTTC. This codes for CASSPPLAGGFYEQYF.

The V and J genes are TRBV19 and TRBJ1-5; D might be TRBD1 (5 bases). Between the trimmed V and J ends, which lost 5 bases and 3 bases, there was a span of 14 bases. The CDR3 sequence is 15 residues long. Germline CDR1 LNHDA, CDR2 SQIVND (reference sequence). The CDR3 DNA reads TGTGCCAGTAGTTGGGAACAGGCAAACAATCAGCCCCAGCATTTT. It encodes CASSWEQANNQPQHF.

The genes are TRBV9 and TRBJ1-2; a possible D gene is TRBD1 (6 bases). V lost 0 bases to trimming and J lost 8 bases, with 11 bases between them. This CDR3 spans 13 amino acids. Looked up from germline, CDR1 is SGDLS and CDR2 is YYNGEE. The CDR3 DNA sequence: TGTGCCAGCAGCGTAGGGTGGGGGGGCGGCTACACCTTC. Encoded protein: CASSVGWGGGYTF.

The chain links TRBV4-1 to TRBJ1-5; D possibly corresponds to TRBD1 (5 bases). From germline, CDR1 is MGHRA and CDR2 YSYEKL. Deletions cut 0 bases from V and 4 bases from J, with 7 bases between. The CDR3 has 14 amino acids. Here the CDR3 DNA reads TGCGCCAGCAGCCAAGAGGGGGGGAATCAGCCCCAGCATTTT. Amino acid sequence: CASSQEGGNQPQHF.

The rearrangement joins TRBV7-9 to TRBJ1-2; 9 positions agree with TRBD1. Germline V gene sequence: CDR1 SEHNR, CDR2 FQNEAQ (reference sequence). Trimming removed 5 bases from V and 8 bases from J; junction bases left unmatched: 12. This CDR3 contains 15 residues. The CDR3 reads CASSLPGTGPIGYTF. The DNA of the CDR3 is TGTGCCAGCAGCCTACCTGGGACAGGGCCTATAGGCTACACCTTC.

This clone showed up just a few times. The sample contains more than one DNA sequence encoding this CDR3. The V and J genes are TRBV5-1 and TRBJ2-2, with no clear D. Between the trimmed V and J ends, which lost 0 bases and 1 base, there was a span of 4 bases. This CDR3 is 14 amino acids long. Germline V gene sequence: CDR1 SGHRS, CDR2 YFSETQ. The CDR3 loop reads CASSLVGNTGELFF. In DNA form, the CDR3 reads TGCGCCAGCAGCTTGGTCGGGAACACCGGGGAGCTGTTTTTT.

This clone is a singleton in its sample. The CDR3 DNA reads TGTGCCTGGAACAGGGAGGCGGGGGGTAGGACTGAAGCTTTCTTT. It codes for CAWNREAGGRTEAFF. The rearrangement links TRBV30 to TRBJ1-1; weak D call: TRBD1 (6 bases). V dropped 4 bases and J dropped 5 bases, with 20 bases sitting between them. Germline V gene data show CDR1 as GTSNPN and CDR2 as SVGIG (reference sequence). This CDR3 region has 15 residues.